Here is one TCR beta chain with its context. A few counts support this clone. Its antigen remains unidentified. No clone much larger than this one lies a single base away; base qualities are absent. From each donor, a single peripheral blood sample of 100 to 150 mL on average was drawn into heparinised tubes. Naive, central memory, regulatory and stem cell-like memory CD4+ T cells were sorted on a BD FACSAria II using a panel including CD45RO, CCR7, CD25, CD127, CD95 and CD27. Every sorted population had a purity above 98%. PBMCs were isolated right away by Lymphoprep density gradient centrifugation and were stained directly, without culture. So that batch effects would be minimized, each experiment stained and sorted samples in pairs, pairing one healthy donor with one patient. The sample is drawn from a study of beta chain features in type 1 diabetes (dated by TCRdb to 2017 to 2018). For the study in its entirety: No differences in mean age, gender distribution, total cell number or subset yield were found between patients and healthy donors. A total of roughly 99 million sorted cells were examined across all samples, and the number of cells per subset was strongly correlated with RNA yield. In the study, TCRB repertoires of sorted circulating CD4+ T cell subsets from recently diagnosed type 1 diabetes patients were compared with those of matched healthy donors. Whereas all 30 or so donors provided naive and central memory subsets, regulatory and stem cell-like memory subsets were isolated from just 8 patients and roughly eight healthy donors.

On the study overall, not on this receptor specifically: Shorter templates might be favored by PCR, yet because patient and control samples were amplified and corrected together, any such skew would affect both groups equally. HLA sub-analyses involved small numbers of individuals, so any influence of HLA type on TCRB rearrangement remained unresolved. Because cDNA was sequenced instead of genomic DNA, highly expressing activated cells could be over-represented, though the groups showed no difference in activation or CD3 levels. The naive, central memory and regulatory TCRB repertoires appeared to resemble one another more closely among patients than among healthy donors. A moderate but significant shortening of TCRB CDR3 length was observed in type 1 diabetes patients in all four CD4+ subsets. At VDJ recombination sites, patients with type 1 diabetes made fewer insertions and deleted more nucleotides, a pattern implying thymic rearrangement abnormalities.

The High Capacity cDNA Reverse Transcription Kit was used to reverse transcribe all of the isolated RNA, meaning that expressed TCRB transcripts were what got sequenced. Naive, central memory and regulatory T cell samples underwent deep immunoSEQ sequencing, averaging around 4 million total reads per sample. Sorted cells were lysed in RLT buffer and RNA was extracted with DNase-treated RNeasy Micro or Mini kits, depending on cell number. Each cell subset was processed on its own to prevent cross-contamination, while patient and healthy donor samples were processed together. TCRB sequences were amplified from cDNA with the immunoSEQ multiplex PCR, producing 87-bp fragments spanning the CDR3 region. The amplicons were sequenced using the Illumina HiSeq platform. The authors' analysis ran thus. PCR bias was corrected computationally using synthetic template baselines, and reads within Hamming distance 2 were collapsed, with unmergeable singletons discarded. Reads were aligned against IMGT so that V, D and J genes, CDR3 length and insertions or deletions at six rearrangement sites could be assigned. Within each subset, clonotype counts were normalized to sorted cell number, and only after that were true diversity and Gini coefficients computed with the tcR R package. The overlap coefficient, calculated on TCRB nucleotide sequences, was used to measure repertoire sharing. Out-of-frame TCRB sequences from naive cells were analyzed as a proxy for the pre-selection repertoire. What TCRdb holds here is the immuneACCESS table cut down to in-frame rearrangements. Part of the clones is not present; checked against another copy, under half of the missing clones reflect an unresolved V gene, and the others are unexplained. V and J calls and clone size are as listed in that table; D and trimming were resolved from the DNA. Here the sample has approximately 360,000 clones; roughly an eighth occur a single time. The biggest ten clones account for 0.0095% to 0.012% of the sample.

The CDR3, cysteine through phenylalanine, is 15 amino acids long. The read is trimmed to its CDR3 DNA, 45 bases read in frame from base 1. The junction shows trimming of 1 base on V and 2 bases on J, plus 15 bases between the germline ends. In the germline V gene, CDR1 corresponds to SQVTM and CDR2 to ANQGSEA. Sequenced sample: naive CD4+ T cells from blood. The cell subset or site label, read with the paper, signifies: true naive CD4+ T cells. The V and J genes are TRBV29-1 and TRBJ2-7, and the D gene may be TRBD2, 7 bases matching. This TCR was sampled from a woman aged 18 to 35 with type 1 diabetes. DNA sequence: TGCAGCGTTGAAGGGGGGCGGGAGACAACCTACGAGCAGTACTTC. Translated, it gives CSVEGGRETTYEQYF.